The 13 T cell receptor beta chains in this list originate from one sample, sequenced in a study of blood T cells in healthy people across ages. A second PCR, run for roughly 6 to 11 cycles, used a sample-barcoded 5' primer plus a J-beta primer mix. MiXCR was run by TCRdb on the 5' RACE reads, yielding one entry per CDR3 protein. The sample lists 1,300,000 or so distinct CDR3 sequences; approximately 59% were seen once. Sequenced sample: blood. The receptors derive from a man aged 18 to 30 in good health.

The chain is built from TRBV7-6 and TRBJ2-4; possibly TRBD1 for D (6 bases). The better agreement between TRBJ2-7 and the DNA end casts doubt on the J call. This CDR3 contains 15 residues. CDR1 is SGHVS, CDR2 FNYEAQ, per germline. CDR3: CASSLAEGQTYEQYF. CDR3 sequence (DNA): TGTGCCAGCAGCTTAGCCGAGGGACAAACCTACGAGCAGTACTTC.

The gene calls are TRBV4-1 and TRBJ1-6; possibly TRBD1 for D (5 bases). The V and J ends lost 5 bases and 8 bases respectively, with 13 bases between them. Germline assignment: CDR1 MGHRA and CDR2 YSYEKL. This CDR3 contains 14 residues. CDR3 loop: CASSTFGGDSPLHF. CDR3 bases: TGCGCCAGCAGCACATTTGGGGGGGATTCACCCCTCCACTTT.

CDR3: CASSQEGTSGSYEQYF. The CDR3 coding sequence is TGTGCCAGCAGCCAAGAAGGGACTAGCGGGTCGTACGAGCAGTACTTC. The rearrangement uses TRBV4-2 and TRBJ2-7; 12 bases line up with TRBD2. CDR1 is LGHNA, CDR2 YNFKEQ, per germline. After removal of 0 bases from V and 4 bases from J, the junction contained 4 bases not matched to a gene. The CDR3 extends over 16 amino acids.

A remark on this clonotype: An end of the junction does not agree with germline; a read error may underlie this. The gene calls are TRBV7-7 and TRBJ2-3, with 8 bases matching TRBD1. CDR3 length equals 14 residues. The germline CDR1 and CDR2 sequences are SSHAT and FNYEAQ (reference sequence). CDR3 loop: CASSETGVTDTQYF. The CDR3 region has the DNA TGTGCTAGCAGCGAGACAGGGGTCACAGATACGCAGTATTTT.

This clonotype was observed a single time. The rearrangement joins TRBV11-2 to TRBJ2-6, with 9 bases matching TRBD1. V lost 5 bases and J lost 4; bases outside the gene matches: 6. Germline V CDR1 and CDR2: SGHAT, FQNNGV. The CDR3 extends over 16 amino acids. For the CDR3, the DNA is TGTGCCAGCAGCGGGGGACAGGGACCAGGGGCCAACGTCCTGACTTTC. This gives the protein CASSGGQGPGANVLTF.

The V call is TRBV7-9, the J call TRBJ2-5, with 9 bases that match TRBD1. Near its end, the DNA agrees better with TRBJ2-7, so the J call may be wrong. Germline V gene data show CDR1 as SEHNR and CDR2 as FQNEAQ (reference sequence). This CDR3 contains 15 residues. The CDR3, as DNA: TGTGCCAGCAGCCCAAACAGGGGGCATTACGGCGAGCAGTACTTC. Residues: CASSPNRGHYGEQYF.

V and J are TRBV4-1 and TRBJ1-2; no clear D. The germline CDR1 and CDR2 sequences are MGHRA and YSYEKL. Trimming removed 1 base at V and 4 bases at J, with 10 bases between. The CDR3 loop spans 14 amino acids. The CDR3 DNA follows: TGCGCCAGCAGCCAAGTTGAAGGGAGCTATGGCTACACCTTC. This sequence encodes CASSQVEGSYGYTF.

The chain is built from TRBV2 and TRBJ1-2; 7 nucleotides line up with TRBD1. The V gene's germline CDR1 is SNHLY and CDR2 FYNNEI. J gave up 4 bases and V 9 bases, and 14 bases lay outside the gene matches. The CDR3 runs to 15 residues. The CDR3 region is CARATSAGTAYGYTF. The CDR3 bases are TGTGCCAGAGCAACCTCGGCCGGGACAGCCTATGGCTACACCTTC.

This clonotype was detected only a few times. The rearrangement links TRBV25-1 to TRBJ1-2, with TRBD1 identical over 7 bases. This CDR3 has 15 residues. CDR1 MGHDK and CDR2 SYGVNS come from the germline V gene. Trimming took 3 bases from V and 8 from J; bases not matched to a gene: 12. The CDR3 spells CASSELIDRVGGYTF. The CDR3 DNA is TGTGCCAGCAGTGAGCTTATCGACAGGGTGGGGGGCTACACCTTC.

The V call is TRBV10-2, the J call TRBJ2-4, with TRBD2 matching 13 bases. The J call may be faulty, since TRBJ2-7 better matches the DNA end. The CDR3 covers 16 residues. Germline V CDR1 and CDR2: WSHSY, SAAADI. The CDR3 bases are TGCGCCAGCAGTGACCCTGGGACTAGCGGGACCTACGAGCAGTACTTC. Residues: CASSDPGTSGTYEQYF.

The J gene is TRBJ2-1, the V gene TRBV3-1; D unresolved. The assigned J gene may be wrong: the sequence end matches TRBJ2-7 better. There are 17 residues in the CDR3. Germline V gene lookup returns CDR1 LGHDT and CDR2 YNNKEL (reference sequence). This CDR3 is CASSQDPFFGRAAEQYF. The CDR3 region has the DNA TGTGCCAGCAGCCAAGACCCATTCTTCGGCCGGGCGGCTGAGCAGTACTTC.

The chain is built from TRBV12-3 or TRBV12-4 and TRBJ2-1, with 11 bases lining up with TRBD2. The V segment lost 5 bases and the J segment 5 bases; nucleotides outside the gene matches: 14. The CDR3 spans 18 residues. The DNA for the CDR3 is TGTGCCAGCAGTCCAGGGACTAGCGGTGTCCGTACAGACAATGAGCAGTTCTTC. As protein: CASSPGTSGVRTDNEQFF.

This clonotype showed up just a few times. This chain connects TRBV3-1 to TRBJ2-1; 12 nucleotides line up with TRBD2. The CDR3 spans 16 residues. V gave up 2 bases and J gave up 9 bases; unmatched junction bases: 8. From germline, CDR1 is LGHDT and CDR2 YNNKEL (reference sequence). The CDR3 sequence: CASSQTLAGGPGEQFF. The DNA for the CDR3 is TGTGCCAGCAGCCAAACTCTAGCGGGAGGGCCGGGTGAGCAGTTCTTC.